A selection of T cell receptor beta chains follows, all from one sample in a study of blood T cell repertoires in COVID-19. This table comes from immunoSEQ multiplex PCR, and its TCRdb copy is limited to in-frame clones, with some not included. The table records some 300,000 clones, about 91% of them present only once. Sequencing input: peripheral blood. Receptor source: a woman in her thirties who had recovered from COVID-19. The CDR3 runs from the conserved cysteine through the conserved F or W. Fields, in order: V gene, J gene, D gene, clone size, CDR3 DNA, CDR3 protein. A D gene is named only where the DNA matches it firmly. Clone size is not always given. Where it is, it says once, few, many or a class for expanded clones.

>TRBV29-1|TRBJ1-1|-|few
TGCAGCGTTGAAGATTCTTGGCAGGGAAGATTAGGAGCTTTCTTT
CSVEDSWQGRLGAFF
>TRBV28|TRBJ1-2|TRBD1|-
TGTGCCAGCAGTCAAGGACAGGGGCCCCTGGGCTACACCTTC
CASSQGQGPLGYTF
>TRBV5-6|TRBJ1-5|-|-
TGTGCCAGCAGCTTGGCAGGGGATTATAGCAATCAGCCCCAGCATTTT
CASSLAGDYSNQPQHF
>TRBV19|TRBJ1-2|-|-
TGTGCCAGTAGTATCTCCCAGGGTACCTATGGCTACACCTTC
CASSISQGTYGYTF
>TRBV5-5|TRBJ1-1|-|-
TGTGCCAGCAAAATTAGGGGCGAGAACACTGAAGCTTTCTTT
CASKIRGENTEAFF
>TRBV18|TRBJ2-7|TRBD1|-
TGTGCCAGCTCAACAGGGGAGCTTTCCTACGAGCAGTACTTC
CASSTGELSYEQYF
>TRBV24-1|TRBJ2-2|-|-
TGTGCCACCATGGACAGTTACACCGGGGAGCTGTTTTTT
CATMDSYTGELFF
>TRBV18|TRBJ2-3|TRBD1|-
TGTGCCAGCTCACCGGTCCTGACAGGGGGCCGAGACGCAGATACGCAGTATTTT
CASSPVLTGGRDADTQYF
>TRBV4-1|TRBJ1-2|-|-
TGCGCCAGCAGCCAAGATCGCCGGCCCGGGGTTGGCTACACCTTC
CASSQDRRPGVGYTF
>TRBV15|TRBJ2-3|-|once
TGTGCCACCAGCAGGGTATCAGGGGTAGATACGCAGTATTTT
CATSRVSGVDTQYF
>TRBV11-2|TRBJ2-1|-|-
TGTGCCAGCAGCTTAGAAATCGGGGGGCACTACAATGAGCAGTTCTTC
CASSLEIGGHYNEQFF
>TRBV7-3|TRBJ2-5|TRBD2|once
TGTGCCAGCAGCTTAGTAGCGGGGGGGCGGGAGACCCAGTACTTC
CASSLVAGGRETQYF
>TRBV27|TRBJ1-1|-|-
TGTGCCAGCAGTTTGAGGACAGTGGGGACTGAAGCTTTCTTT
CASSLRTVGTEAFF
>TRBV27|TRBJ1-1|-|-
TGTGCCAGCAGTCCATCCGGACAGCTGAACACTGAAGCTTTCTTT
CASSPSGQLNTEAFF
>TRBV4-3|TRBJ2-5|TRBD1|-
TGCGCCAGCAGCCAAGGGACAGGGCGGGAGACCCAGTACTTC
CASSQGTGRETQYF
>TRBV18|TRBJ1-2|-|-
TGTGCCAGCTCACCTCGGGGAGGATCGGAATATGGCTACACCTTC
CASSPRGGSEYGYTF
>TRBV7-2|TRBJ2-5|-|-
TGTGCCAGCAGCCCGTACAGGGTTGTGGAGACCCAGTACTTC
CASSPYRVVETQYF
>TRBV5-1|TRBJ1-5|-|-
TGCGCCAGCAGCTTGGGTCTGAGCAATCAGCCCCAGCATTTT
CASSLGLSNQPQHF
>TRBV18|TRBJ1-1|-|-
TGTGCCAGCTCAACGGACCGAAAACCTCGGGGTACTGAAGCTTTCTTT
CASSTDRKPRGTEAFF
>TRBV28|TRBJ2-5|TRBD1|-
TGTGCCAGCAGTTTGGAAAGGGGGCGTTTGGAGACCCAGTACTTC
CASSLERGRLETQYF
>TRBV11-1|TRBJ2-1|TRBD1|-
TGTGCCAGCAGCCTGGGACAGAAAAGTGAGCAGTTCTTC
CASSLGQKSEQFF
>TRBV5-1|TRBJ1-1|-|-
TGCGCCAGCAGCTCGGAACAGGGCGCTTCGAACACTGAAGCTTTCTTT
CASSSEQGASNTEAFF
>TRBV5-6|TRBJ1-4|-|-
TGTGCCAGCAGCTCTCAGAATAATGAAAAACTGTTTTTT
CASSSQNNEKLFF
>TRBV6-5|TRBJ2-1|-|-
TGTGCCAGCAGCGACCTAGGTGGCTCCTACAATGAGCAGTTCTTC
CASSDLGGSYNEQFF
>TRBV30|TRBJ1-2|TRBD1|-
TGTGCCTGGAGCCGGGACAGAACTGGCTACACCTTC
CAWSRDRTGYTF
>TRBV2|TRBJ1-2|TRBD1|-
TGTGCCAGCAGTGACGTTGGACAGGGCCCCTATGGCTACACCTTC
CASSDVGQGPYGYTF
>TRBV5-1|TRBJ1-1|-|-
TGCGCCAGCAGCTTCACCCCAGGAGGCACTGAAGCTTTCTTT
CASSFTPGGTEAFF
>TRBV5-6|TRBJ1-1|TRBD1|-
TGTGCCAGCAGTTGGACAGGAGCCTCCGAAGCTTTCTTT
CASSWTGASEAFF
>TRBV24-1|TRBJ2-2|TRBD2|-
TGTGCCACCAGTGATCCCGGACTAGCGGGGGGCCCGAACACCGGGGAGCTGTTTTTT
CATSDPGLAGGPNTGELFF
>TRBV4-1|TRBJ2-5|-|-
TGCGCCAGCAGCCAAGATCCAGAAGAGACCCAGTACTTC
CASSQDPEETQYF
>TRBV7-2|TRBJ2-5|TRBD2|-
TGTGCCAGCAGCTTGGCCCTCGGAGGACAGCGGGGGAGGGAGACCCAGTACTTC
CASSLALGGQRGRETQYF
>TRBV7-8|TRBJ2-7|TRBD1|-
TGTGCCAGCAGCATAAAGACAGGGCAAGAGCAGTACTTC
CASSIKTGQEQYF
>TRBV28|TRBJ2-5|TRBD2|-
TGTGCCAGCAGTTTAATGGCTAGCGGGGAGGAGACCCAGTACTTC
CASSLMASGEETQYF
>TRBV7-2|TRBJ1-6|-|few
TGTGCCAGCAGCTACACCTTCAGGGGAGTAGGTTCACCCCTCCACTTT
CASSYTFRGVGSPLHF
>TRBV11-3|TRBJ2-7|TRBD1|-
TGTGCCAGCAGCTTAGATGGGACAGGGAGCTACGAGCAGTACTTC
CASSLDGTGSYEQYF
>TRBV28|TRBJ2-3|TRBD1|-
TGTGCCAGCAGTACCCCCCAGGGGGCAGGCACAGATACGCAGTATTTT
CASSTPQGAGTDTQYF
>TRBV12-3/TRBV12-4|TRBJ1-1|-|-
TGTGCCAGCAACCGGGGGAACACTGAAGCTTTCTTT
CASNRGNTEAFF
>TRBV6-2/TRBV6-3|TRBJ2-1|TRBD2|once
TGTGCCAGCAGCCCGACTAGCGGGGTGACTGAGGAGCAGTTCTTC
CASSPTSGVTEEQFF
>TRBV2|TRBJ1-1|-|-
TGTGCCAATGGGGCTCCTCAGCCGGGGGACACTGAAGCTTTCTTT
CANGAPQPGDTEAFF
>TRBV19|TRBJ2-7|-|-
TGTGCCAGTAGTCTCACAGGGAGAATCTACGAGCAGTACTTC
CASSLTGRIYEQYF
>TRBV12-3/TRBV12-4|TRBJ2-7|-|-
TGTGCCAGCAGTTTCGAGGTAATCGAGCAGTACTTC
CASSFEVIEQYF